These T cell receptor beta chains were read from a single sample in a study of blood T cells in healthy people across ages. TCRdb passed the 5' RACE reads through MiXCR, listing each CDR3 protein once. There are around 1.1 million distinct CDR3 sequences in the sample; 35% to 45% occur only once, and around 13% lies in the top ten. What was sequenced was blood. These receptors were obtained from a man aged 18 to 30 in good health. CDR3s include the opening cysteine and the closing phenylalanine or tryptophan. The D gene is left open where the match is weak. For some rows the clone size is stated as once, few or many, or as a class when expanded; others skip it.

j_call,clone_size,v_call,d_call,cdr3_nt,cdr3_aa
TRBJ2-5,-,TRBV12-3/TRBV12-4,-,TGTGCCGGCAGTTTAGGCCAAGAGACCCAGTACTTC,CAGSLGQETQYF
TRBJ2-1,few,TRBV20-1,-,TGCAGTGCTGACGACGGTCACTCCTACAATGAGCAGTTCTTC,CSADDGHSYNEQFF
TRBJ2-7,-,TRBV20-1,-,TGCAGTGCTAGAGGGTTCGCGGCCCAGTACTTC,CSARGFAAQYF
TRBJ2-1,few,TRBV20-1,TRBD2,TGCAGTGCTAGCCTAGCGGGGGATGAGCAGTTCTTC,CSASLAGDEQFF
TRBJ2-3,few,TRBV20-1,-,TGCAGTGCTAGGGATACGGGACCATCCTACACAGATACGCAGTATTTT,CSARDTGPSYTDTQYF
TRBJ2-5,-,TRBV6-2/TRBV6-3,-,TGTGCCAGCAGACGGCCTCGCCTGGAGACCCAGTACTTC,CASRRPRLETQYF
TRBJ2-7,few,TRBV5-1,-,TGCGCCAGCAGCACGGACGGACAAGCCTACGAGCAGTACTTC,CASSTDGQAYEQYF
TRBJ2-7,few,TRBV25-1,-,TGTGCCAGCACTGGGGAGCTCTCCTACGAGCAGTACTTC,CASTGELSYEQYF
TRBJ2-7,few,TRBV20-1,-,TGCAGTGCTAGAGATCCGACAGGAAGTATCTACGAGCAGTACTTC,CSARDPTGSIYEQYF
TRBJ2-1,-,TRBV5-1,-,TGCGCCAGCAGCTTGGCAGCTGGTTACTCCTACAATGAGCAGTTCTTC,CASSLAAGYSYNEQFF
TRBJ2-5,-,TRBV18,-,TGTGCCAGCTCACTCACATCAGGGGAGAGAGAGACCCAGTACTTC,CASSLTSGERETQYF
TRBJ1-1,-,TRBV7-9,-,TGTGCCAGCAGCTTAAGGGGAGTGTACACTGAAGCTTTCTTT,CASSLRGVYTEAFF
TRBJ1-1,few,TRBV7-9,-,TGTGCCAGCAGCCCGACCACCGGGACGACTGAAGCTTTCTTT,CASSPTTGTTEAFF
TRBJ2-1,-,TRBV20-1,TRBD2,TGCAGTGCTAATCCGGGACTAGGATCAAATGAGCAGTTCTTC,CSANPGLGSNEQFF
TRBJ1-2,-,TRBV9,TRBD1,TGTGCCAGCAGCGTAGCGACAGGGGGCGACTATGGCCACACCTTC,CASSVATGGDYGHTF
TRBJ1-5,few,TRBV20-1,TRBD1,TGCAGTGCTAGAGACCATAAGGGACAGTCGAATCAGCCCCAGCATTTT,CSARDHKGQSNQPQHF
TRBJ1-5,-,TRBV4-2,-,TGTGCCAGCAGCCAAGATCTCCAGGCAGATCAGCCCCAGCATTTT,CASSQDLQADQPQHF
TRBJ1-3,once,TRBV20-1,TRBD1,TGCAGTGCTGGGGGGGGGACAGTCGGTCCCTCCTCTGGAAACACCATATATTTT,CSAGGGTVGPSSGNTIYF
TRBJ2-6,-,TRBV12-3/TRBV12-4,TRBD1,TGTGCCAGCAGGCGTGGCAGGGGGCGGGATGGGGCCAACGTCCTGACTTTC,CASRRGRGRDGANVLTF
TRBJ1-2,few,TRBV5-1,-,TGCGCCAGCAGCTTTGGGTCGCCTGACTATGGCTACACCTTC,CASSFGSPDYGYTF
TRBJ2-7,-,TRBV4-1,-,TGCGCCAGCAGCCAACCGGCGCGGGGACGCTCCTACAATGAGCAGTACTTC,CASSQPARGRSYNEQYF
TRBJ1-1,-,TRBV20-1,-,TGCAGTGCTAGGGTCGGACGGGACACTGAAGCTTTCTTT,CSARVGRDTEAFF